This T cell receptor (beta chain) was identified during a study of T-cell reconstitution after alpha-beta-depleted transplantation in children. Trimming cost V 3 bases and J 2 bases; bases outside gene matches: 8. The CDR3 consists of 16 residues. In germline, CDR1 is LGHNA, CDR2 YNFKEQ. As it was prepared, the TCRbeta library received unique molecular identifiers. From the PCR reads, TCRdb called clonotypes with MiXCR, one entry per CDR3 protein. The repertoire holds 300,000 to 400,000 distinct CDR3 sequences, 15% to 20% seen once, with roughly 41% in the top ten. Turning to this clonotype: Antigen unknown.

Study results and limitations: Among T cells one year after transplant, newly produced cells accounted for most counts and diversity. After transplant, high TCRbeta diversity at day 60 in some patients arose from surviving recipient T cells and thymic progenitors. Reports say that about two months after transplant, the alpha-beta T cells came out of several hundred graft clones that had expanded.

J is TRBJ2-3 and V is TRBV4-2; 7 bases map to TRBD2. This sample comprised PBMCs, mostly from graft donor cells, obtained 360 days after TCRalphabeta/CD19-depleted stem cell transplant. This receptor was identified in a male patient between 2 and 10 years old who had a stem cell transplant for acute lymphoblastic leukemia, so the T cells may come from the graft donor. The CDR3 protein is CASSQEAGPPTDTQYF. CDR3 in DNA: TGTGCCAGCAGCCAGGAAGCGGGACCCCCCACAGATACGCAGTATTTT.